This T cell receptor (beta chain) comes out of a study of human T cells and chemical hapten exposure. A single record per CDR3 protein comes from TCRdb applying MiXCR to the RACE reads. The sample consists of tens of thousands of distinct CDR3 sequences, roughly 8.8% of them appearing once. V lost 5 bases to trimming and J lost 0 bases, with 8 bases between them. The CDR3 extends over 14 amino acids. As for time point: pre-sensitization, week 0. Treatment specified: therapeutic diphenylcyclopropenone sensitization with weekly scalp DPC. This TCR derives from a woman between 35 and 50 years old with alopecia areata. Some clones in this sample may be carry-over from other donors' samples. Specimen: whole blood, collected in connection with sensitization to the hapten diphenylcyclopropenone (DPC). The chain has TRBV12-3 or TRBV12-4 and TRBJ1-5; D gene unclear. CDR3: CASSLTDSNQPQHF. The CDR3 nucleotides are TGTGCCAGCAGTCTGACCGATAGCAATCAGCCCCAGCATTTT.